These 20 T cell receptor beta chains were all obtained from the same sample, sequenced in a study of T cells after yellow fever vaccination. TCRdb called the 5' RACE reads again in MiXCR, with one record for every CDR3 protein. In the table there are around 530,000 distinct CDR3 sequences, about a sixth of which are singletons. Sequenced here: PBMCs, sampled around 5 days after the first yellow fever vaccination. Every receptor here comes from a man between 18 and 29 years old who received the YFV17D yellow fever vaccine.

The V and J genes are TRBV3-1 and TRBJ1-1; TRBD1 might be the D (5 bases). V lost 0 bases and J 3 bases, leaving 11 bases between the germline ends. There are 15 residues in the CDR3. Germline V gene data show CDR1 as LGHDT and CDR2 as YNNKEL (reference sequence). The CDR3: CASSQDGGAYTEAFF. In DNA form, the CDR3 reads TGTGCCAGCAGCCAAGATGGAGGGGCCTACACTGAAGCTTTCTTT.

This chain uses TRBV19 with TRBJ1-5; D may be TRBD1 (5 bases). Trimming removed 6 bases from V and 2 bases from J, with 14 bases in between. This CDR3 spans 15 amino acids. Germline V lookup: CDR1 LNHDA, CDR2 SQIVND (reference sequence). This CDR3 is CASSSGPAGNQPQHF. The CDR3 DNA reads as TGTGCCAGTAGCTCGGGGCCCGCGGGCAATCAGCCCCAGCATTTT.

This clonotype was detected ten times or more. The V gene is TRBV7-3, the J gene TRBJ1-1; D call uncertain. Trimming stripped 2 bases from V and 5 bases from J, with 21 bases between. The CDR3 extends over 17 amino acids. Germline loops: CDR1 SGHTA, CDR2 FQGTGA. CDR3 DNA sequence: TGTGCCAGCAGCTTAGGGGTGTCAGGTCCTGGAGGGACTGAAGCTTTCTTT. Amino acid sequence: CASSLGVSGPGGTEAFF.

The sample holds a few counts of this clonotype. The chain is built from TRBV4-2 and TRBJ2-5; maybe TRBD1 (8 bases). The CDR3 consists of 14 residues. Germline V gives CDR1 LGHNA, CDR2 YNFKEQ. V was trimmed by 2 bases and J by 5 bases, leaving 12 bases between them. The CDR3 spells CASSQSQGGETQYF. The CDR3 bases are TGTGCCAGCAGCCAATCACAGGGGGGGGAGACCCAGTACTTC.

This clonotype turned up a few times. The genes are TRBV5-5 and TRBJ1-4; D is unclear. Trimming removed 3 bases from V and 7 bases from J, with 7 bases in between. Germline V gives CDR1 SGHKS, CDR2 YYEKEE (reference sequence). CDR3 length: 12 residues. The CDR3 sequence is CASSWNLEKLFF. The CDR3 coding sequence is TGTGCCAGCAGCTGGAACCTTGAAAAACTGTTTTTT.

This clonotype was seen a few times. Here the CDR3 reads CASDRPGLLTYEQYF. Written as DNA, the CDR3 is TGTGCCAGCGACCGACCGGGACTCCTCACCTACGAGCAGTACTTC. This rearrangement joins TRBV6-2 or TRBV6-3 to TRBJ2-7; D is perhaps TRBD2 (6 bases). Germline lookup yields CDR1 MNHEY and CDR2 SVGEGT. V lost 8 bases and J 2 bases, leaving 19 bases between the germline ends. The length of the CDR3 is 15 residues.

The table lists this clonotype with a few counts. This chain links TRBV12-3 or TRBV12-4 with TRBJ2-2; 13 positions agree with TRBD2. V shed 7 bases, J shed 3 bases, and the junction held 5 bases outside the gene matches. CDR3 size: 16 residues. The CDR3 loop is CASKRLAGGYTGELFF. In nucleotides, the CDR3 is TGTGCCAGCAAAAGACTAGCGGGGGGCTACACCGGGGAGCTGTTTTTT.

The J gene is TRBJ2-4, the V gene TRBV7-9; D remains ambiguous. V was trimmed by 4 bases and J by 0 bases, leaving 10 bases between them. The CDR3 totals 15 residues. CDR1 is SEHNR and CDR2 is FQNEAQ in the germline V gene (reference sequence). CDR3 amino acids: CASSSPLLAKNIQYF. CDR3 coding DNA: TGTGCCAGCAGCTCACCCCTGTTAGCCAAAAACATTCAGTACTTC.

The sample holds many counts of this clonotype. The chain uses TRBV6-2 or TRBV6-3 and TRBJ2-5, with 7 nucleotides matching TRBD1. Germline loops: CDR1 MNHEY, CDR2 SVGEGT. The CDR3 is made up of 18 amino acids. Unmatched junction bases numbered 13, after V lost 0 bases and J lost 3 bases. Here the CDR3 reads CASSYSMIRQGREETQYF. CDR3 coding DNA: TGTGCCAGCAGTTACTCGATGATCCGACAGGGTAGGGAAGAGACCCAGTACTTC.

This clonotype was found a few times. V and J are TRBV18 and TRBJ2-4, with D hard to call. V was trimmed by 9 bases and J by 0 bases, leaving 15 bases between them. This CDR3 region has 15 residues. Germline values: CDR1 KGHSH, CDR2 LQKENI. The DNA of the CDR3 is TGTGCCAGTTCGGAATGGATTCTAGCCAAAAACATTCAGTACTTC. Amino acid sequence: CASSEWILAKNIQYF.

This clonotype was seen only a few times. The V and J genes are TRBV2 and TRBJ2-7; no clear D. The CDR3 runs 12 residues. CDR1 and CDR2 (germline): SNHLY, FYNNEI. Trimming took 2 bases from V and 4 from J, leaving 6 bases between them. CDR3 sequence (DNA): TGTGCCAGCAGTGAAACTGGTTACGAGCAGTACGTC. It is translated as CASSETGYEQYV.

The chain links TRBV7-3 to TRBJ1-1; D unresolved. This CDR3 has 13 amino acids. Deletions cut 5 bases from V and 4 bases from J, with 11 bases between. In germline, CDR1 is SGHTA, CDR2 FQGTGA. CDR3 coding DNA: TGTGCCAGCAGCCCGGGGAGAGCCACTGAAGCTTTCTTT. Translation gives CASSPGRATEAFF.

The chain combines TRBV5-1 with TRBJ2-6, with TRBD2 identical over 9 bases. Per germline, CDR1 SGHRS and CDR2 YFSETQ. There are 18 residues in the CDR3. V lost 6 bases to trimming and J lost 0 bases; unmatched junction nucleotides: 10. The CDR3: CASTQWVAGDSGANVLTF. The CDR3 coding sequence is TGCGCCAGCACCCAGTGGGTAGCGGGAGACTCTGGGGCCAACGTCCTGACTTTC.

The CDR3 nucleotides read TGTGCCAGCAGCGTAAGTGCGGGGGGGGACGATACGCAGTATTTT. Its translation is CASSVSAGGDDTQYF. V is TRBV9 and J is TRBJ2-3; 9 bases are shared with TRBD2. CDR3 length equals 15 residues. The trim removed 1 base at V and 6 bases at J, leaving 6 bases unmatched. Per germline, CDR1 SGDLS and CDR2 YYNGEE.

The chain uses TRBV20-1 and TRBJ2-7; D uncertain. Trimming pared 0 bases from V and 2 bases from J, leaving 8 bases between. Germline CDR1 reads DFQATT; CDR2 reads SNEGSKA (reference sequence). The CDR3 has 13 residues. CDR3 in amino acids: CSARDGGAYEQYF. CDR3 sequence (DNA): TGCAGTGCTAGAGACGGCGGAGCCTACGAGCAGTACTTC.

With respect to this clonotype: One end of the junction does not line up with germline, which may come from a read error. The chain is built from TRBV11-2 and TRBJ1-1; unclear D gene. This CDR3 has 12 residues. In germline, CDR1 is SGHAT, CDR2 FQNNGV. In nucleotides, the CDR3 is TGTGCCAGCACCTTATCTCGGTCCGAAGCTTTCTTT. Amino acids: CASTLSRSEAFF. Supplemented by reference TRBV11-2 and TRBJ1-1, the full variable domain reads EAGVAQSPRYKIIEKRQSVAFWCNPISGHATLYWYQQILGQGPKLLIQFQNNGVVDDSQLPKDRFSAERLKGVDSTLKIQPAKLEDSAVYLCASTLSRSEAFFGQGTRLTVV.

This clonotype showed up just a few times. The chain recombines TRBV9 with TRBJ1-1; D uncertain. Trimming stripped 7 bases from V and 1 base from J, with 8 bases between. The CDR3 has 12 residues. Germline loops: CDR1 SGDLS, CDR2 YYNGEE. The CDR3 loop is CASGSGNTEAFF. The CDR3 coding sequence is TGTGCCAGCGGTTCGGGGAACACTGAAGCTTTCTTT. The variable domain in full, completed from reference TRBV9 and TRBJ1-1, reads DSGVTQTPKHLITATGQRVTLRCSPRSGDLSVYWYQQSLDQGLQFLIQYYNGEERAKGNILERFSAQQFPDLHSELNLSSLELGDSALYFCASGSGNTEAFFGQGTRLTVV.

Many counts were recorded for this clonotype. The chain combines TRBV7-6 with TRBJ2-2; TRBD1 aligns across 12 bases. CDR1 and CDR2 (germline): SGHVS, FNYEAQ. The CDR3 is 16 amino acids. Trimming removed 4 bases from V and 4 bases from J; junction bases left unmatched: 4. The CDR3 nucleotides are TGTGCCAGCAGCTCCCCGGGACAGGGGGCCACCGGGGAGCTGTTTTTT. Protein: CASSSPGQGATGELFF.

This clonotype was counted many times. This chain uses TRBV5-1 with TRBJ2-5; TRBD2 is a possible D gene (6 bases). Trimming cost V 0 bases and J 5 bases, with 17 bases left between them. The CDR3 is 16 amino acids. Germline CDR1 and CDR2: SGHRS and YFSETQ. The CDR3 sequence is CASSLGSGGAVETQYF. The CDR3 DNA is TGCGCCAGCAGCTTGGGATCCGGGGGAGCGGTGGAGACCCAGTACTTC.

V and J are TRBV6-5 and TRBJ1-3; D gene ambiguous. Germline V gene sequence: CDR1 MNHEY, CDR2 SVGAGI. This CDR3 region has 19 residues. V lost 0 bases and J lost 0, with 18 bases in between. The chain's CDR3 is CASSYSIYSPGISGNTIYF. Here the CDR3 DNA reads TGTGCCAGCAGTTACTCGATTTACTCTCCGGGCATCTCTGGAAACACCATATATTTT.